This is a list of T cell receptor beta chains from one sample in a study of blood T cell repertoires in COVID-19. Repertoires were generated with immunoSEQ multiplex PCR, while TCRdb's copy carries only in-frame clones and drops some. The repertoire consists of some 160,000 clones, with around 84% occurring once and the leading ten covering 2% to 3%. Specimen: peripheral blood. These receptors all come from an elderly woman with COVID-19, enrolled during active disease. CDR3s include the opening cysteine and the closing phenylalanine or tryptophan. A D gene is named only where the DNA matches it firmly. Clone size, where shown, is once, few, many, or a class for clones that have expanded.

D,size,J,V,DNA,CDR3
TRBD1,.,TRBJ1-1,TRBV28,TGTGCCAGCAGAAGGGACAGGGTTACTGAAGCTTTCTTT,CASRRDRVTEAFF
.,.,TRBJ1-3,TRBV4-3,TGCGCCAGCAGCCAAGTATTAGGAAACACCATATATTTT,CASSQVLGNTIYF
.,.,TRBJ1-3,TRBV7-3,TGTGCCAGCAGCTTAACTACAACGGGAGGAAACACCATATATTTT,CASSLTTTGGNTIYF
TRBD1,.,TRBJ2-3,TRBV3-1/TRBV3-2,TGTGCCAGCAGCCAAGGGACAGGATCAGATACGCAGTATTTT,CASSQGTGSDTQYF
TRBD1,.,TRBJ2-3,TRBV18,TGTGCCAGCTCACCTTACGTAGGACAGGGGACCACAGATACGCAGTATTTT,CASSPYVGQGTTDTQYF
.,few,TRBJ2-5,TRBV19,TGTGCCAGTAGTATAACCAGGTTAGAGACCCAGTACTTC,CASSITRLETQYF
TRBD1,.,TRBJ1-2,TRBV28,TGTGCCAGCTGCTTAGGGGGCAGCTATGGCTACACCTTC,CASCLGGSYGYTF
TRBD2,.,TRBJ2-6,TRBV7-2,TGTGCCAGCAAGCGGGGAGGCTCTGGGGCCAACGTCCTGACTTTC,CASKRGGSGANVLTF
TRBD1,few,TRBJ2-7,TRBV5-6,TGTGCCAGCAGTTCCCAGGGGGCATCTTACGAGCAGTACTTC,CASSSQGASYEQYF
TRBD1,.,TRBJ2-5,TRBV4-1,TGCGCCAGCAGCCAAGTGTCCGGGACAGGGGGCACAAAGACCCAGTACTTC,CASSQVSGTGGTKTQYF
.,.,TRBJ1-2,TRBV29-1,TGCAGCGTCTCCCTGAACTATGGCTACACCTTC,CSVSLNYGYTF
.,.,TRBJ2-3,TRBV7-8,TGTGCCAGCAGCTTAGCGAGCCCCGATACGCAGTATTTT,CASSLASPDTQYF
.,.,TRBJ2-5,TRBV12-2,TGTGCAAGTCGCTCTGGGACTGATCAAGAGACCCAGTACTTC,CASRSGTDQETQYF
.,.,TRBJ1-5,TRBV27,TGTGCCAGCAGTTTACGTTCTGGGGGCGGTCAGCCCCAGCATTTT,CASSLRSGGGQPQHF
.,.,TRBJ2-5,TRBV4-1,TGCGCCAGCAGCCAAACAAATTCCGGGGAGACCCAGTACTTC,CASSQTNSGETQYF
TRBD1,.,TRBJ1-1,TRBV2,TGTGCCAGCAGTGGGACAGGGGGCCCGAACACTGAAGCTTTCTTT,CASSGTGGPNTEAFF
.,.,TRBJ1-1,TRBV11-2,TGTGCCAGCAACGAAGTCAGGGGCGTGACTGAAGCTTTCTTT,CASNEVRGVTEAFF
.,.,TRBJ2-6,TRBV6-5,TGTGCCAGCATTACGAGGGGGGCCAACGTCCTGACTTTC,CASITRGANVLTF
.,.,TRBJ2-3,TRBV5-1,TGCGCCAGCAGCTTGGTAGGGGCAGATACGCAGTATTTT,CASSLVGADTQYF
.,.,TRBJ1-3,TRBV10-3,TGTGCCATCAGCGCAGGGGCGAGGGAAAACACCATATATTTT,CAISAGARENTIYF
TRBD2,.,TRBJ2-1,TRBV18,TGTGCCAGCTCACCACTAGCGGGAGGCACCTACAATGAGCAGTTCTTC,CASSPLAGGTYNEQFF
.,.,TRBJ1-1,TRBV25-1,TGTGCCAGCAGTCCCGACAGTTCGACCACTGAAGCTTTCTTT,CASSPDSSTTEAFF
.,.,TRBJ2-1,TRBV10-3,TGTGCCATCAGTATTAGCGCAGTCTCCTACAATGAGCAGTTCTTC,CAISISAVSYNEQFF
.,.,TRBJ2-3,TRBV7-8,TGTGCCAGCAGCTTAGCGGGGGCAGGGGTTGGAGATACGCAGTATTTT,CASSLAGAGVGDTQYF
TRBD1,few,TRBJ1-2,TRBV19,TGTGCCAGTACCTTGACAGGGGGCTATGGCTACACCTTC,CASTLTGGYGYTF
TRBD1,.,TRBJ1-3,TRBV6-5,TGTGCTACCTCTAACAGGGGTAACGCTGGAAACACCATATATTTT,CATSNRGNAGNTIYF
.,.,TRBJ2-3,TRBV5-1,TGCGCCAGCAGCTTGGGGTTGCAGATTTCTACAGATACGCAGTATTTT,CASSLGLQISTDTQYF
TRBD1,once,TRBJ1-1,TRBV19,TGTGCCAGTAGTCTACAGGGGTTGGACACTGAAGCTTTCTTT,CASSLQGLDTEAFF
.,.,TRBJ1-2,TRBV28,TGTGCCAGCAGGGGGTCTTTACAGGGTTTTGGCTACACCTTC,CASRGSLQGFGYTF